This T cell receptor beta chain is from a study of PD-L1 blockade in urothelial cancer. Across the whole study: Patients had received 0 to 3 prior chemotherapy regimens. The analyses of blood took place 3 weeks (second dose) and 6 weeks after treatment start.

The time point here: peripheral blood 6 weeks after treatment start. A spike-in of synthetic TCR analog templates was added to each PCR. Assay used: immunoSEQ multiplex PCR; TCRdb lists only in-frame clones, some missing. The sample has more than 60,000 clones; around nine tenths are singletons. This material consisted of PBMCs, taken around atezolizumab (anti-PD-L1) treatment. This clonotype was obtained from a man aged 55 to 69 with urothelial cancer.

The CDR3 protein is CASSPSGDEQFF. In nucleotides, the CDR3 is TGTGCCAGCAGCCCCTCCGGGGATGAGCAGTTCTTC. The V and J genes are TRBV11-3 and TRBJ2-1; the D gene is possibly TRBD2 (5 bases). V was clipped by 5 bases and J by 8 bases, with 10 bases between them. Looked up from germline, CDR1 is SGHNT and CDR2 is YENEEA. The CDR3 length is 12 residues.